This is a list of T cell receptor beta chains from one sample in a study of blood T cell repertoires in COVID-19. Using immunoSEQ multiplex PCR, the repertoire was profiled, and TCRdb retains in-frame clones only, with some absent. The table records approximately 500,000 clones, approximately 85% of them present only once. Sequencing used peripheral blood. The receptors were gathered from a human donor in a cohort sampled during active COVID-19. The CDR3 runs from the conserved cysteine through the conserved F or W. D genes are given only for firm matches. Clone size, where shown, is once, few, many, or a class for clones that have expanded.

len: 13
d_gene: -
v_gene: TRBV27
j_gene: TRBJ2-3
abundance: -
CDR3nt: TGTGCCAGCAGTCCCTTTGGCACAGATACGCAGTATTTT
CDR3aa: CASSPFGTDTQYF

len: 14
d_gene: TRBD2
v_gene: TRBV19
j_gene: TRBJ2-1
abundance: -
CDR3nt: TGTGCCAGTAAAGGGCGGGAGTTCTACAATGAGCAGTTCTTC
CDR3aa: CASKGREFYNEQFF

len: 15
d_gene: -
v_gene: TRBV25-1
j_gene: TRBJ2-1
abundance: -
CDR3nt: TGTGCCAGCATGAGTTTGGAGAGCTCCTACAATGAGCAGTTCTTC
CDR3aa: CASMSLESSYNEQFF

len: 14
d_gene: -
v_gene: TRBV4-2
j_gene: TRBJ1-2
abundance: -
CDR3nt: TGTGCCAGCAGCCAAGGAAGGGGGACGGATGGCTACACCTTC
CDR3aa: CASSQGRGTDGYTF

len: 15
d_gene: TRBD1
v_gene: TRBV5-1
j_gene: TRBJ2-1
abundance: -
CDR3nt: TGCGCCAGCAGCTCCAGACAGGGGGCCTCCAATGAGCAGTTCTTC
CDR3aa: CASSSRQGASNEQFF

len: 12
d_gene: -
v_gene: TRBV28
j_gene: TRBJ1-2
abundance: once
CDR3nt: TGTGCCAGCAGTGGGCAGGGCGATGGCTACACCTTC
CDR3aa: CASSGQGDGYTF

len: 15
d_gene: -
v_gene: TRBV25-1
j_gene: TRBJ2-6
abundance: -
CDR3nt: TGTGCCAGCAGTGAATATAGAAGTGGGGCCAACGTCCTGACTTTC
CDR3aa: CASSEYRSGANVLTF

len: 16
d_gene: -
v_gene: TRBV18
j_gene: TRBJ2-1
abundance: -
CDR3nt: TGTGCCAGCTCACCTGAGACAGCGTCGAACTACAATGAGCAGTTCTTC
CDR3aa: CASSPETASNYNEQFF

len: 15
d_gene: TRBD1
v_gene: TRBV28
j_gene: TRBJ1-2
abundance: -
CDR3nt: TGTGCCAGCAGCCGACAGGGGGCGCTGGGCTATGGCTACACCTTC
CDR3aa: CASSRQGALGYGYTF

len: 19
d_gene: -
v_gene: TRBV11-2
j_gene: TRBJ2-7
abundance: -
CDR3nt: TGTGCCAGCAGCTACGGGGGACGAAGGATGGAGCTCGGATCCTACGAGCAGTACTTC
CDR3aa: CASSYGGRRMELGSYEQYF

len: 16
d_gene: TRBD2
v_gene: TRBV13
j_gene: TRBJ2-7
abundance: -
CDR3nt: TGTGCCAGCAGTTGGACGACTAGCGGGAGAACCTACGAGCAGTACTTC
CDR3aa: CASSWTTSGRTYEQYF

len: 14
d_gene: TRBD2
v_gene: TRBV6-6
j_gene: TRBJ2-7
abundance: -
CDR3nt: TGTGCCAGCAGTTACACTAGCGGGAGAGGCGAGCAGTACTTC
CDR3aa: CASSYTSGRGEQYF

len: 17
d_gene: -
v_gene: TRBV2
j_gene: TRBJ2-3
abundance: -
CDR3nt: TGTGCCAGCAGTGCGATGACCCAGACACCTTCTGCAGATACGCAGTATTTT
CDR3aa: CASSAMTQTPSADTQYF

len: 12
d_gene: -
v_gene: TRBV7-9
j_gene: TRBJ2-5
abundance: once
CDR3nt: TGTGCCAGCGCAGGGTTGAAAGAGACCCAGTACTTC
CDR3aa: CASAGLKETQYF

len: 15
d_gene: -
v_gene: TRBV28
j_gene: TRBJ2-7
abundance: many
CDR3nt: TGTGCCAGCAGTTTATCCGCAGCTGGAGGTCACGAGCAGTACTTC
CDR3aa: CASSLSAAGGHEQYF